The 12 T cell receptor beta chains in this list originate from one sample, sequenced in a study of cytomegalovirus exposure and HLA in healthy donors. Sequencing used immunoSEQ multiplex PCR; TCRdb keeps in-frame clones, though not all of them. The sample includes more than 85,000 clones, roughly 92% of them seen just once. Sequencing used PBMCs. These receptors all come from a woman in her 30s in good health and CMV-seropositive.

The CDR3 bases are TGTGCCAGCAGCCCCGGGGACAGCTCCTACGAGCAGTACTTC. Protein sequence: CASSPGDSSYEQYF. This chain joins TRBV6-5 and TRBJ2-5; 7 bases are shared with TRBD1. The J call is in doubt because the DNA end fits TRBJ2-7 better. The CDR3 is 14 residues long. The germline V gene encodes CDR1 MNHEY and CDR2 SVGAGI.

This clone occurred once. The rearrangement uses TRBV30 and TRBJ2-7; TRBD1 matches at 8 bases. The germline CDR1 and CDR2 sequences are GTSNPN and SVGIG (reference sequence). V was clipped by 0 bases and J by 4 bases; unmatched bases: 14. This CDR3 contains 17 residues. In DNA form, the CDR3 reads TGTGCCTGGAGTGTACCATCCCCCGGGACAGGTTTATACGAGCAGTACTTC. Translated: CAWSVPSPGTGLYEQYF.

This clone came up once. The chain couples TRBV2 to TRBJ2-5; D perhaps matches TRBD2 (6 bases). The ends were cut back, 8 bases at V and 0 bases at J, with 10 bases in the middle. Germline CDR1 and CDR2: SNHLY and FYNNEI. This CDR3 is 13 amino acids long. Here the CDR3 DNA reads TGTGCCAGCTCGGGAGCCCACCAAGAGACCCAGTACTTC. Residues: CASSGAHQETQYF.

The chain carries TRBV29-1 and TRBJ2-4, with TRBD2 matching over 7 bases. V trimming: 7 bases; J trimming: 8 bases; junction bases outside the gene matches: 8. This CDR3 contains 12 residues. Germline lookup yields CDR1 SQVTM and CDR2 ANQGSEA. In DNA form, the CDR3 reads TGCAGCGCCGGGGAGGGTCGGGACATTCAGTACTTC. As protein: CSAGEGRDIQYF.

A few counts support this clone. This chain links TRBV28 with TRBJ1-5; maybe TRBD1 (6 bases). The CDR3 spans 14 residues. The V gene's germline CDR1 is MDHEN and CDR2 SYDVKM. Trimming left V 4 bases short and J 7 bases short, with 14 bases between. The CDR3 sequence is CASSSRTVLQPQHF. Written as DNA, the CDR3 is TGTGCCAGCAGTTCGCGGACAGTGCTACAGCCCCAGCATTTT.

The chain couples TRBV5-1 to TRBJ2-5; D is possibly TRBD2 (5 bases). Trimming took 6 bases from V and 1 from J, leaving 13 bases between them. In germline, CDR1 is SGHRS, CDR2 YFSETQ. The CDR3 has 14 residues. CDR3 loop: CASTLIGGQETQYF. The DNA of the CDR3 is TGCGCCAGCACCCTTATCGGAGGCCAAGAGACCCAGTACTTC.

The rearrangement links TRBV19 to TRBJ2-2; 8 nucleotides match TRBD2. The CDR3 covers 15 residues. V shed 1 base and J 4 bases; nucleotides not matched to a gene: 2. Germline CDR1 is LNHDA and CDR2 is SQIVND (reference sequence). CDR3 residues: CASSIGGRSTGELFF. The CDR3 coding sequence is TGTGCCAGTAGTATAGGCGGGAGGTCCACCGGGGAGCTGTTTTTT. Supplemented by reference TRBV19 and TRBJ2-2, the full variable domain reads DGGITQSPKYLFRKEGQNVTLSCEQNLNHDAMYWYRQDPGQGLRLIYYSQIVNDFQKGDIAEGYSVSREKKESFPLTVTSAQKNPTAFYLCASSIGGRSTGELFFGEGSRLTVL.

In this sample, this clone turned up once. The V gene is TRBV5-4, the J gene TRBJ2-7, with TRBD2 matching over 13 bases. After removal of 4 bases from V and 6 bases from J, the junction contained 7 bases not matched to a gene. Germline CDR1 is SGHNT and CDR2 is YYREEE (reference sequence). The CDR3 has 15 amino acids. CDR3 protein: CASSPGLAGAFEQYF. The CDR3 coding sequence is TGTGCCAGCAGCCCAGGACTAGCGGGAGCTTTCGAGCAGTACTTC.

This chain connects TRBV19 to TRBJ1-5; TRBD1 agrees at 8 bases. The CDR3 has 16 amino acids. The V gene's germline CDR1 is LNHDA and CDR2 SQIVND (reference sequence). Unmatched junction bases numbered 7, after V lost 4 bases and J lost 2 bases. The CDR3 protein is CASSTTGAGGNQPQHF. Written as DNA, the CDR3 is TGTGCCAGTAGTACGACAGGGGCGGGTGGCAATCAGCCCCAGCATTTT.

This chain links TRBV5-1 with TRBJ1-2; D possibly corresponds to TRBD1 (5 bases). Per the germline V gene, CDR1 is SGHRS and CDR2 is YFSETQ. The ends were cut back, 0 bases at V and 3 bases at J, with 9 bases in the middle. The CDR3 has 14 residues. CDR3: CASSLEQAYYGYTF. In DNA, the CDR3 is TGCGCCAGCAGCTTGGAACAGGCTTACTATGGCTACACCTTC. Based on the CDR3 plus reference TRBV5-1 and TRBJ1-2, the full variable domain is KAGVTQTPRYLIKTRGQQVTLSCSPISGHRSVSWYQQTPGQGLQFLFEYFSETQRNKGNFPGRFSGRQFSNSRSEMNVSTLELGDSALYLCASSLEQAYYGYTFGSGTRLTVV.

In its sample, this clone was seen a few times. The chain has TRBV12-1 and TRBJ2-1; TRBD1, as called in the table, went unchecked against the DNA. TRBV12-1 constitutes a pseudogene. CDR3 size: 13 residues. The CDR3 bases are TGTGCCAGCAGCAGCCGACAGAGCGATGAGCAGTTCTTC. Residues: CASSSRQSDEQFF.

The J gene is TRBJ2-2, the V gene TRBV19; TRBD2 matches 7 bases. After removal of 1 base from V and 4 bases from J, the junction contained 0 bases not matched to a gene. Germline CDR1 LNHDA, CDR2 SQIVND (reference sequence). This CDR3 spans 14 amino acids. The CDR3 protein is CASSIAGGTGELFF. For the CDR3, the DNA is TGTGCCAGTAGTATAGCGGGAGGCACCGGGGAGCTGTTTTTT.